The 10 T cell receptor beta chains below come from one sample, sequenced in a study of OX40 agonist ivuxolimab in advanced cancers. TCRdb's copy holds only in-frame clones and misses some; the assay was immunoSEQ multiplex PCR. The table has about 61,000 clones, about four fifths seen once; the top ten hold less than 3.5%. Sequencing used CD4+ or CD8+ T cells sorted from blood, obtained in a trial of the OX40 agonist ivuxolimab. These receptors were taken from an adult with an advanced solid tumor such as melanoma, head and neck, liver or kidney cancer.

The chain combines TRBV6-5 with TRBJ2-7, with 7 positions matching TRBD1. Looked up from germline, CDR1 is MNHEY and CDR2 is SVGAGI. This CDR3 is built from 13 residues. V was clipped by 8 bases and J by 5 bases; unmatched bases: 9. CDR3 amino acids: CASSRTGAHEQYF. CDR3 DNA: TGTGCCAGCTCCAGAACAGGGGCCCACGAGCAGTACTTC.

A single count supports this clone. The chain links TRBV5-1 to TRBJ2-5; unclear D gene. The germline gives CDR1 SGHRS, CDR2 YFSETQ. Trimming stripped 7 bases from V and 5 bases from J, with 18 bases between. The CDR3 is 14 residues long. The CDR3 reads CASARLGDGETQYF. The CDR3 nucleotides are TGCGCCAGCGCCCGACTTGGCGACGGCGAGACCCAGTACTTC.

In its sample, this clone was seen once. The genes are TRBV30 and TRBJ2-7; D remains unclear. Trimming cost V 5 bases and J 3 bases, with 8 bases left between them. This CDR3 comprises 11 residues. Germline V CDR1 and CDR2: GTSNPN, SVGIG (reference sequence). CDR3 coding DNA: TGTGCCTGGCACACCTACTACGAGCAGTACTTC. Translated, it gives CAWHTYYEQYF.

The CDR3 is CASSLGQTPLTGANVLTF. Written as DNA, the CDR3 is TGCGCCAGCAGCTTGGGACAGACCCCTCTGACTGGGGCCAACGTCCTGACTTTC. The rearrangement links TRBV5-1 to TRBJ2-6, with D possibly TRBD1 on 5 matching bases. The V and J ends lost 0 bases and 2 bases respectively, with 15 bases between them. CDR1 SGHRS and CDR2 YFSETQ come from the germline V gene. This CDR3 region has 18 residues.

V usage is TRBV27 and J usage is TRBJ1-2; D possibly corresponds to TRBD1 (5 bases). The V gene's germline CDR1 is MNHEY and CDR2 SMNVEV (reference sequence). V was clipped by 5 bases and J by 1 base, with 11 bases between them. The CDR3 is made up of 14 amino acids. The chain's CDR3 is CASSIDRNNYGYTF. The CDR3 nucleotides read TGTGCCAGCAGTATAGACAGAAATAACTATGGCTACACCTTC.

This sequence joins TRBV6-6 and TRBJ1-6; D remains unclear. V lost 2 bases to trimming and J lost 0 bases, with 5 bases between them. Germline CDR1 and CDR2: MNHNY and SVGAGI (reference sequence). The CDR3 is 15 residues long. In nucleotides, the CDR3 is TGTGCCAGCAGTTACCGGAGCTCCTATAATTCACCCCTCCACTTT. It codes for CASSYRSSYNSPLHF.

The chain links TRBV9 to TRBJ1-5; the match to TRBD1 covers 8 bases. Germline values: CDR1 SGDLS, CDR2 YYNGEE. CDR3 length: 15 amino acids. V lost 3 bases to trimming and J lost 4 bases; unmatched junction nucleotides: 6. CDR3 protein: CASSAGTGENQPQHF. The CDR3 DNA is TGTGCCAGCAGCGCCGGGACAGGTGAAAATCAGCCCCAGCATTTT.

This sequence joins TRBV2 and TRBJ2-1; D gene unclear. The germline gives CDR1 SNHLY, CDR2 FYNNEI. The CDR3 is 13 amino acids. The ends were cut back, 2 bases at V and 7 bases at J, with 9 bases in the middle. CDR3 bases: TGTGCCAGCAGTGAAAAGTCTTGGAATGAGCAGTTCTTC. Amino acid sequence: CASSEKSWNEQFF.

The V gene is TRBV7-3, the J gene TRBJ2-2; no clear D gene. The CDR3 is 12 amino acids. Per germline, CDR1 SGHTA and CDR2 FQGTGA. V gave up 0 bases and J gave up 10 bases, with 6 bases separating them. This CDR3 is CASSLTEKELFF. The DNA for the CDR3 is TGTGCCAGCAGCTTAACCGAAAAGGAGCTGTTTTTT.

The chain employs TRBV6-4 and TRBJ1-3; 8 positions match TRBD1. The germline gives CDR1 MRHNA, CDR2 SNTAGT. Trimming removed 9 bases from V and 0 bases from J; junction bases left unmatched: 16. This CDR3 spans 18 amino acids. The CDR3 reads CASRTDPGQVLSGNTIYF. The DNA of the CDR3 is TGTGCCAGTCGAACCGATCCGGGACAGGTTCTCTCTGGAAACACCATATATTTT.